Below, one T cell receptor (beta chain) is given with its context. Constant-region priming of approximately 0.55 ug total RNA yielded TCR beta cDNA. Three nested multiplex PCR rounds, a slightly modified ARM-PCR method, built the TCR beta libraries. The opening two PCR rounds, 10 cycles each, paired TRBV1-TRBV30 forward primers with a C-beta reverse primer. TCRdb used MiXCR to reprocess the multiplex PCR reads, holding one entry per CDR3 protein. The sample lists about 43,000 distinct CDR3 sequences, approximately 70% occurring once. The CDR3 is 15 residues long. Germline CDR1 is GTSNPN and CDR2 is SVGIG (reference sequence). The data derive from a study of tumor-infiltrating lymphocytes in primary liver carcinoma. The wider study: In every tissue type, samples returned a similar yield of roughly 3.65 to 8 million productive TCRbeta reads.

Scientists recovered RNA and DNA together from roughly 20-30 mg of unsorted bulk tissue. Treatment-naive at the time, the patients had chronic HBV infection. The proportion of viable tumor cells exceeded 80% in every tumor sample. Sequenced sample: liver tumor tissue from sampling region 2. The subset is: tumor region T2, inferior pole. The source of this sequence is a man aged 35 to 55 with primary liver carcinoma and hepatitis B virus infection. This chain joins TRBV30 and TRBJ2-1, with D tentatively TRBD1 (6 bases). In nucleotides, the CDR3 is TGTGACTCGAGGGTAGGACAGCTGAAGTACAATGAGCAGTTCTTC. Translation gives CDSRVGQLKYNEQFF.